One T cell receptor beta chain is described in this entry. Antigen: not known. CDR1 SGHVS and CDR2 FQNEAQ come from the germline V gene. Losses at the gene ends were 4 bases for V and 3 bases for J; bases not matched to a gene: 11. The CDR3 sequence is 17 residues long. This sample is part of a study of post-analysis software for immune sequencing data. Study conclusions and caveats: Normalized Chao1 diversity in multiple sclerosis patients fell significantly below that of controls. Controls showed lower frequencies than patients for roughly five TRBV segments, and TRBV5-6, TRBV5-1 and TRBV20-1 were among these.

Every TCR beta cDNA library bore unique molecular identifiers. MiXCR was run by TCRdb on the PCR reads, yielding one entry per CDR3 protein. The sample lists about 820,000 distinct CDR3 sequences, approximately 53% occurring once. The receptor's source is a girl aged 10 to 17 with multiple sclerosis. The chain combines TRBV7-8 with TRBJ1-2; TRBD1 agrees at 10 bases. Sequenced: blood. The CDR3, as DNA: TGTGCCAGCAGCTACCGACAGGGGGCAGAGCTCCACTATGGCTACACCTTC. Translated: CASSYRQGAELHYGYTF.